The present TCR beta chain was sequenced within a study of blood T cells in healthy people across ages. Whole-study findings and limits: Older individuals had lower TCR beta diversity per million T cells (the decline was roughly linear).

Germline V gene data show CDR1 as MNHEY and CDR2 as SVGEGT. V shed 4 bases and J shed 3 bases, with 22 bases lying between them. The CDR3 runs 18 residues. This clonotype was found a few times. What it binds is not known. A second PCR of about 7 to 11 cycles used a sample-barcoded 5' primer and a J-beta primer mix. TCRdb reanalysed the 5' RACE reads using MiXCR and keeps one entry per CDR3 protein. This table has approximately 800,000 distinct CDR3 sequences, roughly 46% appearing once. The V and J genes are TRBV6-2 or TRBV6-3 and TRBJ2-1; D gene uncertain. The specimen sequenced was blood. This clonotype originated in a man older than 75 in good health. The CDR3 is CASSSLPTPQNLYNEQFF. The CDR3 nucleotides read TGTGCCAGCAGTTCCCTCCCGACTCCGCAGAACCTCTACAATGAGCAGTTCTTC.